This entry lists 23 T cell receptor beta chains sequenced from one sample in a study of stem cell transplantation in POMP-related autoinflammatory disease. Profiling relied on immunoSEQ multiplex PCR, and the TCRdb table lists in-frame clones only, not all of them. The sample carries 9,000 to 10,000 clones, about 76% recorded once. The sample consisted of CD4+ T cells from PBMCs, taken after stem cell transplantation. The origin of the receptors is a human patient with POMP-related autoinflammation and immune dysregulation (PRAID). Some of the T cells may derive from the graft donor.

The gene calls are TRBV30 and TRBJ1-1, with a tentative D call TRBD1 (6 bases). The CDR3 extends over 13 amino acids. Per the germline V gene, CDR1 is GTSNPN and CDR2 is SVGIG (reference sequence). V dropped 2 bases and J dropped 8 bases, with 15 bases sitting between them. The CDR3 DNA sequence: TGTGCCTGGAGTATGGAACAGGGAGCGGAAGCTTTCTTT. Its translation: CAWSMEQGAEAFF.

DNA of the CDR3: TGTGCCAGTAGTATAGGCCAGCGGCACACCGGGGAGCTGTTTTTT. This translates into CASSIGQRHTGELFF. The rearrangement links TRBV19 to TRBJ2-2, with a possible D match to TRBD2 (5 bases). The CDR3 length is 15 residues. Trimming left V 1 base short and J 3 bases short, with 9 bases between. Germline V gene sequence: CDR1 LNHDA, CDR2 SQIVND (reference sequence).

The chain carries TRBV7-9 and TRBJ1-1, with 7 nucleotides matching TRBD1. This CDR3 is built from 15 residues. CDR1 is SEHNR, CDR2 FQNEAQ, per germline (reference sequence). V dropped 1 base and J dropped 6; count of bases not matched to a gene: 8. CDR3 DNA sequence: TGTGCCAGCAGCTTAGGTTACGACAGGGACGCTGAAGCTTTCTTT. This translates into CASSLGYDRDAEAFF. The full variable domain, its missing parts supplied by reference TRBV7-9 and TRBJ1-1, is DTGVSQNPRHKITKRGQNVTFRCDPISEHNRLYWYRQTLGQGPEFLTYFQNEAQLEKSRLLSDRFSAERPKGSFSTLEIQRTEQGDSAMYLCASSLGYDRDAEAFFGQGTRLTVV.

This clone was observed a handful of times. V gene TRBV19 combines with J gene TRBJ2-1, with a possible D match to TRBD1 (5 bases). The CDR3 spans 12 residues. With 1 base removed from V and 12 bases from J, the gap between germline ends came to 10 bases. Germline-derived CDR1 and CDR2 are LNHDA and SQIVND (reference sequence). CDR3 region: CASSIVGQGQFF. DNA for the CDR3: TGTGCCAGTAGTATAGTGGGCCAGGGGCAGTTCTTC.

The chain carries TRBV27 and TRBJ2-1; 10 nucleotides line up with TRBD2. The CDR3 is made up of 15 amino acids. Germline V gene data show CDR1 as MNHEY and CDR2 as SMNVEV (reference sequence). V gave up 3 bases and J gave up 4 bases; unmatched junction bases: 3. The CDR3 spells CASSFRTSGYNEQFF. The CDR3 nucleotides read TGTGCCAGCAGTTTTAGGACTAGCGGTTACAATGAGCAGTTCTTC.

The J gene is TRBJ1-1, the V gene TRBV6-5, with D possibly being TRBD1 (6 bases). Germline CDR1 is MNHEY and CDR2 is SVGAGI. The CDR3 is made up of 14 amino acids. The V gene lost 1 base and the J gene lost 1 base, with 7 bases spanning the gap. The CDR3 region is CASSYLQGNTEAFF. As DNA, the CDR3 is TGTGCCAGCAGTTACTTACAGGGGAACACTGAAGCTTTCTTT.

The chain combines TRBV7-2 with TRBJ1-5, with 7 nucleotides matching TRBD1. CDR3 length: 15 amino acids. V was clipped by 8 bases and J by 2 bases; unmatched bases: 9. Germline lookup yields CDR1 SGHTA and CDR2 FQGNSA. CDR3 sequence reads: CASALTGDGNQPQHF. For the CDR3, the DNA is TGTGCCAGCGCCCTAACAGGGGATGGCAATCAGCCCCAGCATTTT. Combining the CDR3 with reference TRBV7-2 and TRBJ1-5 gives the whole variable domain GAGVSQSPSNKVTEKGKDVELRCDPISGHTALYWYRQSLGQGLEFLIYFQGNSAPDKSGLPSDRFSAERTGGSVSTLTIQRTQQEDSAVYLCASALTGDGNQPQHFGDGTRLSIL.

The table lists this clone with a few counts. The chain combines TRBV5-5 with TRBJ1-2; D may be TRBD1 (5 bases). The CDR3 contains 15 residues. Trimming removed 4 bases from V and 3 bases from J, with 16 bases in between. Germline V CDR1 and CDR2: SGHKS, YYEKEE (reference sequence). CDR3 region: CASSTGRVLHYGYTF. CDR3 DNA sequence: TGTGCCAGCAGCACGGGACGAGTGTTGCACTATGGCTACACCTTC.

CDR3 DNA sequence: TGTGCCAGTCAGCACCCGGGTTGGGACAGCATGTCCTACGAGCAGTACTTC. The encoded protein is CASQHPGWDSMSYEQYF. The rearrangement joins TRBV21-1 to TRBJ2-7; the table's D call TRBD1 went unverified against the DNA. TRBV21-1 is given as a pseudogene. This CDR3 region has 17 residues.

The rearrangement uses TRBV15 and TRBJ1-5; D is undetermined. Trimming took off 2 bases at V and 0 bases at J, with 5 bases between the two ends. The CDR3 has 14 residues. Germline CDR1 and CDR2: LNHNV and YYDKDF (reference sequence). CDR3 in amino acids: CATSRMNSNQPQHF. The CDR3 coding sequence is TGTGCCACCAGCAGAATGAATAGCAATCAGCCCCAGCATTTT. The complete variable domain, with remaining parts taken from reference TRBV15 and TRBJ1-5, reads DAMVIQNPRYQVTQFGKPVTLSCSQTLNHNVMYWYQQKSSQAPKLLFHYYDKDFNNEADTPDNFQSRRPNTSFCFLDIRSPGLGDTAMYLCATSRMNSNQPQHFGDGTRLSIL.

The rearrangement links TRBV6-2 or TRBV6-3 to TRBJ2-7; 7 bases are a match to TRBD2. The CDR3 spans 14 residues. V trimming: 2 bases; J trimming: 2 bases; junction bases outside the gene matches: 3. Germline CDR1 MNHEY, CDR2 SVGEGT. The CDR3 region is CASSYRLAAYEQYF. The CDR3, as DNA: TGTGCCAGCAGTTACCGCCTAGCGGCCTACGAGCAGTACTTC.

The chain is built from TRBV18 and TRBJ1-5, with 10 bases identical to TRBD1. Losses at the gene ends were 6 bases for V and 4 bases for J; bases not matched to a gene: 6. The CDR3 spans 15 residues. The germline CDR1 and CDR2 sequences are KGHSH and LQKENI. DNA for the CDR3: TGTGCCAGCTCCCGATTGGGACAGGGGAATCAGCCCCAGCATTTT. It encodes CASSRLGQGNQPQHF.

The chain combines TRBV7-8 with TRBJ2-1, with D possibly matching TRBD1 (6 bases). Germline CDR1 and CDR2: SGHVS and FQNEAQ. CDR3 length equals 15 residues. The V gene lost 4 bases and the J gene lost 5 bases, with 15 bases spanning the gap. The CDR3 nucleotides are TGTGCCAGCAGCTCCGCCACCGGGACAAACAATGAGCAGTTCTTC. This encodes CASSSATGTNNEQFF.

The chain couples TRBV28 to TRBJ2-1, with TRBD1 as a possible D gene (5 bases). Germline V lookup: CDR1 MDHEN, CDR2 SYDVKM. This CDR3 contains 11 residues. V lost 6 bases and J 9 bases, leaving 9 bases between the germline ends. In nucleotides, the CDR3 is TGTGCCAGCAGCTTGGGGCTTGAGCAGTTCTTC. It codes for CASSLGLEQFF.

CDR3 amino acids: CASSPRSARPSSYNEQFF. In DNA form, the CDR3 reads TGTGCCAGCAGCCCTCGATCCGCGCGGCCTAGCTCCTACAATGAGCAGTTCTTC. V usage is TRBV28 and J usage is TRBJ2-1; the D is unclear. Germline V gene lookup returns CDR1 MDHEN and CDR2 SYDVKM. Trimming left V 6 bases short and J 0 bases short, with 21 bases between. This CDR3 contains 18 residues.

V is TRBV19 and J is TRBJ2-1; a possible D gene is TRBD1 (6 bases). The ends were cut back, 9 bases at V and 0 bases at J, with 12 bases in the middle. This CDR3 is 14 amino acids long. Per germline, CDR1 LNHDA and CDR2 SQIVND (reference sequence). The CDR3 here is CASKRGSSYNEQFF. The CDR3, as DNA: TGTGCCAGCAAGAGGGGGAGCTCCTACAATGAGCAGTTCTTC.

The rearrangement links TRBV7-2 to TRBJ2-1, with D unclear. The germline V gene has CDR1 SGHTA and CDR2 FQGNSA. V shed 0 bases and J shed 2 bases, with 8 bases lying between them. The CDR3 has 15 amino acids. The chain's CDR3 is CASSLASDTYNEQFF. DNA for the CDR3: TGTGCCAGCAGCTTAGCCAGCGACACCTACAATGAGCAGTTCTTC. Full variable domain (rest looked up from reference TRBV7-2 and TRBJ2-1): GAGVSQSPSNKVTEKGKDVELRCDPISGHTALYWYRQSLGQGLEFLIYFQGNSAPDKSGLPSDRFSAERTGGSVSTLTIQRTQQEDSAVYLCASSLASDTYNEQFFGPGTRLTVL.

V usage is TRBV24-1 and J usage is TRBJ2-1; perhaps TRBD2 as D (6 bases). The germline gives CDR1 KGHDR, CDR2 SFDVKD. This CDR3 comprises 14 residues. Trimming left V 4 bases short and J 10 bases short, with 16 bases between. The CDR3 region has the DNA TGTGCCACCAGTGAACCTGACCCGGGAGCGGAGCAGTTCTTC. Translation: CATSEPDPGAEQFF.

This clone occurred a few times. The chain links TRBV21-1 to TRBJ1-1. TRBV21-1 is a listed pseudogene. The CDR3 runs 13 residues. CDR3 region: CASSPKMRSEAFF. DNA of the CDR3: TGTGCCAGCAGCCCCAAAATGAGGTCTGAAGCTTTCTTT.

This clone was counted between two and nine times. This chain uses TRBV3-1 (or the pseudogene TRBV3-2) with TRBJ1-5; no definite D call. This CDR3 has 13 residues. Trimming shortened V by 0 bases and J by 5 bases, and 5 bases separated the two germline ends. The germline CDR1 and CDR2 sequences are LGHDT and YNNKEL (reference sequence). Here the CDR3 reads CASSQDRYQPQHF. CDR3 nucleotide sequence: TGTGCCAGCAGCCAAGATAGGTATCAGCCCCAGCATTTT.

V is TRBV5-8 and J is TRBJ2-4; D is ambiguous. Trimming removed 4 bases at V and 2 bases at J, with 13 bases between. Looked up from germline, CDR1 is SGHTS and CDR2 is YDEGEE. The CDR3 runs 15 residues. CDR3 coding DNA: TGTGCCAGCAGCCCCCCGGATACGACCAAAAACATTCAGTACTTC. Its translation: CASSPPDTTKNIQYF.

The chain uses TRBV20-1 and TRBJ2-3; the D is unclear. CDR3 length equals 12 residues. With 3 bases removed from V and 7 bases from J, the gap between germline ends came to 11 bases. Germline V CDR1 and CDR2: DFQATT, SNEGSKA (reference sequence). CDR3 nucleotide sequence: TGCAGTGCTAGTGGGCGGCCTCATACGCAGTATTTT. Residues: CSASGRPHTQYF.

The rearrangement joins TRBV29-1 to TRBJ2-1; the D gene is possibly TRBD2 (6 bases). Trimming stripped 4 bases from V and 2 bases from J, with 9 bases between. CDR1 SQVTM and CDR2 ANQGSEA come from the germline V gene. The CDR3 totals 13 residues. In DNA form, the CDR3 reads TGCAGCGTTGTGGCGGGAACCTACAATGAGCAGTTCTTC. The encoded protein is CSVVAGTYNEQFF.